This T cell receptor beta chain was captured by sequencing in a study of CD8 T cells in Susac syndrome. The trim removed 10 bases at V and 4 bases at J, leaving 11 bases unmatched. CDR3 size: 14 residues. CDR1 SNHLY and CDR2 FYNNEI come from the germline V gene. Roughly 0.5 to 1 ug RNA was reverse transcribed with random hexamers. MiXCR was run by TCRdb on the immunoSEQ multiplex PCR reads, yielding one entry per CDR3 protein. Of some 130,000 distinct CDR3 sequences listed, about 95% are singletons. This TCR was sampled from a human donor with Susac syndrome. The specimen sequenced was CD8+ T cells from PBMCs. V usage is TRBV2 and J usage is TRBJ2-5, with 8 nucleotides matching TRBD1. The CDR3 DNA is TGTGCCACCCAGCAGACAGGGGAGGCAGAGACCCAGTACTTC. As protein: CATQQTGEAETQYF.